One sample yielded the 14 T cell receptor beta chains listed below, sequenced in a study of graft-versus-host responses after intestinal transplantation. Here immunoSEQ multiplex PCR was the method, and the copy in TCRdb shows in-frame clones only, minus some. The sample contains approximately 86,000 clones, about nine tenths of which appear only once. For these receptors, no antigen is known. The source material was unstimulated CD8+ T cells sorted from spleen or lymph node cells, sampled before transplant. The receptors stem from a human donor who was the organ donor for an intestinal transplant.

The J gene is TRBJ1-2, the V gene TRBV7-2; D uncertain. The CDR3 is 15 amino acids. Trimming stripped 1 base from V and 4 bases from J, with 13 bases between. Germline CDR1 reads SGHTA; CDR2 reads FQGNSA. The CDR3: CASSLEAGSTYGYTF. Here the CDR3 DNA reads TGTGCCAGCAGCTTAGAGGCAGGTTCTACCTATGGCTACACCTTC.

This chain uses TRBV7-9 with TRBJ2-1; TRBD2 matches at 9 bases. Unmatched junction bases numbered 2, after V lost 3 bases and J lost 2 bases. The CDR3 is 15 amino acids. CDR1 is SEHNR and CDR2 is FQNEAQ in the germline V gene (reference sequence). The CDR3 DNA is TGTGCCAGCAGCTTTAGCGGGGGCACCTACAATGAGCAGTTCTTC. This sequence encodes CASSFSGGTYNEQFF.

The chain links TRBV4-1 to TRBJ2-7; D possibly corresponds to TRBD1 (5 bases). Trimming left V 0 bases short and J 1 base short, with 10 bases between. The V gene's germline CDR1 is MGHRA and CDR2 YSYEKL. The CDR3 spans 15 residues. The CDR3, as DNA: TGCGCCAGCAGCCAAGATGCAGGACATTCCTACGAGCAGTACTTC. Its protein product is CASSQDAGHSYEQYF.

V usage is TRBV5-6 and J usage is TRBJ1-1, with TRBD1 matching 7 bases. The CDR3 length is 17 residues. Per the germline V gene, CDR1 is SGHDT and CDR2 is YYEEEE. The V segment lost 0 bases and the J segment 6 bases; nucleotides outside the gene matches: 14. The DNA of the CDR3 is TGTGCCAGCAGCTTGGGGCGACAGGGTACTGGGAGAGCTGAAGCTTTCTTT. Its translation is CASSLGRQGTGRAEAFF.

V and J are TRBV6-1 and TRBJ2-5, with 8 bases matching TRBD2. The end of the DNA is better explained by TRBJ2-7, so the J call may be wrong. Germline V gene lookup returns CDR1 MNHNS and CDR2 SASEGT. The CDR3 consists of 15 residues. The CDR3 region is CASSEGTSPRYEQYF. For the CDR3, the DNA is TGTGCCAGCAGTGAAGGGACTAGCCCACGCTACGAGCAGTACTTC.

V is TRBV5-1 and J is TRBJ2-3, with TRBD1 matching over 10 bases. The CDR3 totals 17 residues. Losses at the gene ends were 6 bases for V and 0 bases for J; bases not matched to a gene: 10. Looked up from germline, CDR1 is SGHRS and CDR2 is YFSETQ. The CDR3 nucleotides read TGCGCCAGCAAGTGGACAGGGGGAACCACTAGCACAGATACGCAGTATTTT. Amino acid sequence: CASKWTGGTTSTDTQYF. Complete variable domain (other parts from reference TRBV5-1 and TRBJ2-3): KAGVTQTPRYLIKTRGQQVTLSCSPISGHRSVSWYQQTPGQGLQFLFEYFSETQRNKGNFPGRFSGRQFSNSRSEMNVSTLELGDSALYLCASKWTGGTTSTDTQYFGPGTRLTVL.

In its sample, this clone was seen once. The DNA for the CDR3 is TGTGCCAGCGTTTGGGGCAGGGGTAGGACCGGGGAGCTGTTTTTT. This translates into CASVWGRGRTGELFF. The gene calls are TRBV28 and TRBJ2-2, with D perhaps matching TRBD1 (6 bases). Germline-derived CDR1 and CDR2 are MDHEN and SYDVKM. This CDR3 has 15 residues. V lost 8 bases and J lost 5, with 18 bases in between.

The V gene is TRBV19, the J gene TRBJ1-1, with 7 bases fitting TRBD1. The V gene's germline CDR1 is LNHDA and CDR2 SQIVND (reference sequence). The CDR3 is 13 amino acids. Trimming cost V 3 bases and J 4 bases; bases outside gene matches: 2. CDR3 amino acids: CASSMTGTTEAFF. CDR3 bases: TGTGCCAGTAGTATGACAGGGACCACTGAAGCTTTCTTT.

CDR3 DNA: TGTGCCAGCAGCCCTCCGAGGGTACCCTCTGGGGCCAACGTCCTGACTTTC. Translated, it gives CASSPPRVPSGANVLTF. The V and J genes are TRBV13 and TRBJ2-6, with D tentatively TRBD2 (5 bases). Germline CDR1 reads PRHDT; CDR2 reads FYEKMQ (reference sequence). CDR3 size: 17 residues. The V and J ends lost 5 bases and 0 bases respectively, with 14 bases between them. Looking up the rest from reference TRBV13 and TRBJ2-6 gives the full variable domain: AAGVIQSPRHLIKEKRETATLKCYPIPRHDTVYWYQQGPGQDPQFLISFYEKMQSDKGSIPDRFSAQQFSDYHSELNMSSLELGDSALYFCASSPPRVPSGANVLTFGAGSRLTVL.

The V and J genes are TRBV30 and TRBJ1-1; possible D gene TRBD1, 6 bases. CDR1 is GTSNPN and CDR2 is SVGIG in the germline V gene (reference sequence). V dropped 2 bases and J dropped 6 bases, with 16 bases sitting between them. The CDR3 runs to 14 residues. In nucleotides, the CDR3 is TGTGCCTGGAGTCAGGGGTTTTTATCTTCTGAAGCTTTCTTT. Protein product: CAWSQGFLSSEAFF.

The genes are TRBV11-2 and TRBJ2-1; 10 positions agree with TRBD2. CDR1 SGHAT and CDR2 FQNNGV come from the germline V gene. The V gene end was trimmed by 1 base and the J gene end by 3 bases; junction bases not matched to a gene: 12. The CDR3 sequence is 19 residues long. The CDR3 coding sequence is TGTGCCAGCAGCTTAGGACTAGCGGGTCCCGAGGGGGTCTACAATGAGCAGTTCTTC. It encodes CASSLGLAGPEGVYNEQFF.

This chain uses TRBV5-4 with TRBJ2-7; TRBD1 agrees at 9 bases. The germline gives CDR1 SGHNT, CDR2 YYREEE (reference sequence). J was trimmed by 4 bases and V by 4 bases; bases with no gene match: 12. This CDR3 comprises 16 residues. In nucleotides, the CDR3 is TGTGCCAGCAGCACCGACCGGGACAGGGCCCGATACGAGCAGTACTTC. Translating gives CASSTDRDRARYEQYF.

The V gene is TRBV5-1, the J gene TRBJ2-1, with D maybe TRBD2 (6 bases). This CDR3 is 17 amino acids long. CDR1 is SGHRS, CDR2 YFSETQ, per germline. The ends were cut back, 5 bases at V and 4 bases at J, with 22 bases in the middle. The CDR3 sequence is CASSRPAGQSGYNEQFF. DNA of the CDR3: TGCGCCAGCAGTCGCCCAGCGGGTCAATCGGGATACAATGAGCAGTTCTTC. The full variable domain, with the rest looked up from reference TRBV5-1 and TRBJ2-1, is KAGVTQTPRYLIKTRGQQVTLSCSPISGHRSVSWYQQTPGQGLQFLFEYFSETQRNKGNFPGRFSGRQFSNSRSEMNVSTLELGDSALYLCASSRPAGQSGYNEQFFGPGTRLTVL.

J is TRBJ2-1 and V is TRBV11-1, with 9 bases fitting TRBD1. Germline CDR1 reads SGHAT; CDR2 reads FQDESV (reference sequence). V lost 3 bases and J lost 0; bases outside the gene matches: 0. This CDR3 is built from 15 residues. The CDR3 DNA sequence: TGTGCCAGCAGCTTGACAGGGGGCTCCTACAATGAGCAGTTCTTC. As protein: CASSLTGGSYNEQFF.